Reported below is one TCR beta chain. Its antigen is not identified. CDR3 length: 15 residues. V lost 3 bases to trimming and J lost 1 base, with 9 bases between them. Germline V CDR1 and CDR2: ENHRY, SYGVKD. The data belong to a study of cytomegalovirus exposure and HLA in healthy donors. General study results and limits: Most TCR sequences were rare, but some public TCRs occurred in many donors. High sensitivity and specificity were reportedly achieved when the classifier diagnosed cytomegalovirus status. Overall, around 160 TCR beta chains were annotated as cytomegalovirus-associated.

Sequencing was performed with immunoSEQ multiplex PCR; in TCRdb, only in-frame clones are kept and a portion is missing. In the table there are around 61,000 clones, over 90% of which are singletons. The chain uses TRBV10-3 and TRBJ2-2, with a tentative D call TRBD1 (5 bases). The sequence came from a young man in good health and CMV-seropositive. Sequences were obtained from PBMCs. The chain's CDR3 is CAISESRGNTGELFF. DNA for the CDR3: TGTGCCATCAGTGAATCTAGGGGGAACACCGGGGAGCTGTTTTTT.